The present entry profiles one TCR beta chain with its context. The data stem from a study of CD8 T cells in Susac syndrome. Between the trimmed V and J ends, which lost 3 bases and 2 bases, there was a span of 5 bases. The CDR3 spans 12 residues. Random hexamers were used to reverse transcribe the RNA input (roughly 0.5 to 1 ug). Via MiXCR, TCRdb re-called the immunoSEQ multiplex PCR reads, giving one row per CDR3 protein. The table has some 150,000 distinct CDR3 sequences, more than 90% seen once; the top ten hold over 0.065%. The study sequenced TCR beta in blood CD8+ and CD4+ T cells. The rearrangement joins TRBV12-3 or TRBV12-4 to TRBJ2-7; no clear D gene. Sample: CD4+ T cells from PBMCs. The TCR comes from a human donor with Susac syndrome. This CDR3 is CASSFYAYEQYF. The CDR3 nucleotides read TGTGCCAGCAGTTTTTACGCCTACGAGCAGTACTTC.